The clone carrying this TCR beta chain was seen only a few times. Its matching antigen is unknown. J lost 8 bases, V lost 4 bases, and 4 bases had no gene match. Germline lookup yields CDR1 SGHAT and CDR2 FQNNGV. The CDR3 runs to 14 residues. Sequenced material consisted of expressed TCRB transcripts (all of the isolated RNA was reverse transcribed). Roughly 1 million reads were obtained per stem cell-like memory T cell sample on average. Here immunoSEQ multiplex PCR was the method, and the copy in TCRdb shows in-frame clones only, minus some. The repertoire holds about 47,000 clones, with around 40% as singletons. The sample is drawn from a study of beta chain features in type 1 diabetes. There was one heparinised blood draw per donor, averaging roughly 0.12 L. Study findings and constraints: Shorter TCRB CDR3s, moderately but significantly so, were found in Type 1 diabetes patients in all four CD4+ subsets. PCR might pick shorter templates more often, in the same way for patients and controls.

Input material: stem cell memory CD4+ T cells from blood. This TCR derives from a man younger than 45 with type 1 diabetes. The chain recombines TRBV11-2 with TRBJ2-1, with 11 nucleotides matching TRBD2. CDR3 in amino acids: CASSSTSGNYEQFF. CDR3 bases: TGTGCCAGCAGCTCGACTAGCGGGAACTATGAGCAGTTCTTC.